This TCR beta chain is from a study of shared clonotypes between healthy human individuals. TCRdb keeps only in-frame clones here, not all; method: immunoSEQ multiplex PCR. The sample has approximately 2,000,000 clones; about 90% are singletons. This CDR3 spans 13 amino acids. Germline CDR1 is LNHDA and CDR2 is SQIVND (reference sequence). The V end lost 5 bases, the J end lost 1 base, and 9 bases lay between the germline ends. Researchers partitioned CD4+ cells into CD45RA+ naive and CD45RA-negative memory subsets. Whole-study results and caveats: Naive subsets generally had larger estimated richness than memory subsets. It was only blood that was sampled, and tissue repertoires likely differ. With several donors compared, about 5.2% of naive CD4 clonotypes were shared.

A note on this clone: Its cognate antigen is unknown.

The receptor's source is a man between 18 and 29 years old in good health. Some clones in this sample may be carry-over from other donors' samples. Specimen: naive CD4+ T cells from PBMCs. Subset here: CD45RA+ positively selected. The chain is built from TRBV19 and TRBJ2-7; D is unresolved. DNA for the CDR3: TGTGCCAGTAGTGAGCCCCGGTCCTACGAGCAGTACTTC. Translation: CASSEPRSYEQYF.